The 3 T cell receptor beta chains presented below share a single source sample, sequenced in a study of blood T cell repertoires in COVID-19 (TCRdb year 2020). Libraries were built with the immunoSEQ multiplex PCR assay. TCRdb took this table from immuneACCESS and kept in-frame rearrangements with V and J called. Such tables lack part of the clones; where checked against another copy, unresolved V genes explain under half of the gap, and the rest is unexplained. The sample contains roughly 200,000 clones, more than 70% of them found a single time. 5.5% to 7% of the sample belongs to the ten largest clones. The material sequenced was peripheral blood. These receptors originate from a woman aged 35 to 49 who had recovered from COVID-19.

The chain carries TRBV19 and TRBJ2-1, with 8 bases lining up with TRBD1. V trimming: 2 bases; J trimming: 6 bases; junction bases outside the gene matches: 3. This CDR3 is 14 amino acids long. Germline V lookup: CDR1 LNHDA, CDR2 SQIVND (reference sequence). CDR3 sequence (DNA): TGTGCCAGTAGTATACAGGGGGCCCCCAATGAGCAGTTCTTC. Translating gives CASSIQGAPNEQFF.

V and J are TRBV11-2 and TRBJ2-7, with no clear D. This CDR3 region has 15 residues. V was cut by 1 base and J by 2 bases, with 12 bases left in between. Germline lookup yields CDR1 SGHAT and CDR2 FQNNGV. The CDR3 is CASSLVRALPYEQYF. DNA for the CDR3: TGTGCCAGCAGCTTAGTTCGCGCCCTGCCCTACGAGCAGTACTTC.

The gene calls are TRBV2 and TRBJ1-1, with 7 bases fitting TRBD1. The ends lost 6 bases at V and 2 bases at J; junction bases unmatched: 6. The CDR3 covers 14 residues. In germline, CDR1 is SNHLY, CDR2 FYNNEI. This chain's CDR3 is CASRGTAFNTEAFF. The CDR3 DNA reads TGTGCCAGCAGGGGGACAGCCTTCAACACTGAAGCTTTCTTT.